The sequence of this T cell receptor beta chain was determined in a study of T-cell memory formation after mild COVID-19. There are 12 residues in the CDR3. V trimming: 4 bases; J trimming: 5 bases; junction bases outside the gene matches: 4. Germline CDR1 DFQATT, CDR2 SNEGSKA (reference sequence). TCRdb re-called the 5' RACE reads with MiXCR, one entry per CDR3 protein. The table includes under 700,000 distinct CDR3 sequences, roughly 21% detected once. The clonotype comes from an adult woman who had mild COVID-19 (a few samples of this study predate the infection). Cell type and time point are not known. This chain uses TRBV20-1 with TRBJ2-5; TRBD2 matches at 7 bases. The sequencing input was PBMCs or a T cell subset sorted from them (not recorded which). The CDR3 DNA sequence: TGCAGTGCTAAGTTCGGGGGGGAGACCCAGTACTTC. This encodes CSAKFGGETQYF.